This TCR beta chain was recovered during a study of response to subunit inactivated influenza vaccine. One entry per CDR3 protein, called by TCRdb with MiXCR from the RT-PCR reads. The sample contains 540,000 or so distinct CDR3 sequences, roughly 13% of which appear only once. To note about this clonotype: Antigen: not known.

The V and J ends lost 3 bases and 2 bases respectively, with 17 bases between them. Germline CDR1 and CDR2: DFQATT and SNEGSKA (reference sequence). The CDR3 extends over 15 amino acids. The study, taken as a whole, reports: Few additional T cells are recruited per seasonal influenza vaccination, authors suggested.

Sequencing was performed on PBMCs from blood, taken 45 days after vaccination. The TCR was taken from a man aged 45 to 65 who received an inactivated influenza vaccine. J is TRBJ2-7 and V is TRBV20-1; D perhaps matches TRBD2 (6 bases). DNA of the CDR3: TGCAGTGCTAGTAGTCAGCTAGCGCCTGCCTACGAGCAGTACTTC. Its translation is CSASSQLAPAYEQYF.